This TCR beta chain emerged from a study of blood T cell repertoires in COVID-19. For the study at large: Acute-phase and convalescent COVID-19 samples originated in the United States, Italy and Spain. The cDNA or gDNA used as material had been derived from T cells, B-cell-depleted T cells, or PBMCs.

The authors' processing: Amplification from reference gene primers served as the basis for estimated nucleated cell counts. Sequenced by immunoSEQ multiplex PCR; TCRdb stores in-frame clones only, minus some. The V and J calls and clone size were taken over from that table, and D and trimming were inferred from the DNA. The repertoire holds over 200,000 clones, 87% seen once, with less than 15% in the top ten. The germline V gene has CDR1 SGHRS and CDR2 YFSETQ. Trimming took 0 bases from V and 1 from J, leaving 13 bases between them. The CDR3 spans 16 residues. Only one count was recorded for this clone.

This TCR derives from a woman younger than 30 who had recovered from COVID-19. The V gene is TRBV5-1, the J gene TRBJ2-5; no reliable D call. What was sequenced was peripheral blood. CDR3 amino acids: CASSLAGPPVQETQYF. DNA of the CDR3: TGCGCCAGCAGCTTGGCTGGGCCACCCGTCCAAGAGACCCAGTACTTC.